This paragraph covers one T cell receptor (beta chain) sequence. Trimming pared 5 bases from V and 0 bases from J, leaving 7 bases between. Per the germline V gene, CDR1 is KGHSH and CDR2 is LQKENI. The CDR3 consists of 13 residues. These data are taken from a study of blood T cell repertoires in COVID-19. Sequencing was performed with immunoSEQ multiplex PCR; in TCRdb, only in-frame clones are kept and a portion is missing. This sample yields 30,000 to 40,000 clones, of which approximately 88% are seen a single time; over 8% belongs to the top ten. Sequenced: peripheral blood. The V gene is TRBV18, the J gene TRBJ1-1; D unresolved. The sequence was collected from a human donor in a cohort sampled during active COVID-19. Here the CDR3 DNA reads TGTGCCAGCTCAGTCACGGTGAACACTGAAGCTTTCTTT. It is translated as CASSVTVNTEAFF.